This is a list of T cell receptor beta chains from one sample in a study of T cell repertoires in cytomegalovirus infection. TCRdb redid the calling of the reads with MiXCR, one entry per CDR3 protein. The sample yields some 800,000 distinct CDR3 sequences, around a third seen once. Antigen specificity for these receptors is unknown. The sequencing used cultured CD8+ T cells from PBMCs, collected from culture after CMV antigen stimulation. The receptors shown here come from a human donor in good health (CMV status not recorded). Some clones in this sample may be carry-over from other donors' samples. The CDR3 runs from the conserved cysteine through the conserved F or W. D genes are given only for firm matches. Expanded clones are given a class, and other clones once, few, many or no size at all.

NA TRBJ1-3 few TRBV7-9 TGTGCCAGCAGCTTAGGGCCGCCGACCTCTGGAAACACCATATATTTT CASSLGPPTSGNTIYF
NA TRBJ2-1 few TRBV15 TGTGCCACCAGCAGAGATAAGGGATTAGTCAATGAGCAGTTCTTC CATSRDKGLVNEQFF
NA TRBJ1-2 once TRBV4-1 TGCGCCAGCAGCCAAACTACGCAGATCTTCCCCTATGGCTACACCTTC CASSQTTQIFPYGYTF
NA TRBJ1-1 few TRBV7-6 TGTGCCAGCAGCTTATCGGGGGATTTGGGGGTGAACACTGAAGCTTTCTTT CASSLSGDLGVNTEAFF
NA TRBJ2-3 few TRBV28 TGTGCCAGCAGTTTGAGTCCTTTACGGGACAGCACAGATACGCAGTATTTT CASSLSPLRDSTDTQYF
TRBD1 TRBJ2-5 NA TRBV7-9 TGTGCCAGCAGCCCTCCATTCCCGACAGGACAGGAGGAGATAGAGACCCAGTACTTC CASSPPFPTGQEEIETQYF
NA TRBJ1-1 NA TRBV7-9 TGTGCCAGCAGCTTGACCCGGGTTATGAACACTGAAGCTTTCTTT CASSLTRVMNTEAFF
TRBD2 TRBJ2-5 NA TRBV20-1 TGCAGTGCTACCGCTAGCGGGGTTAAACAAGAGACCCAGTACTTC CSATASGVKQETQYF
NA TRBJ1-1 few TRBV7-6 TGTGCCAGCAGCTCACTCGGGGTTAACACTGAAGCTTTCTTT CASSSLGVNTEAFF
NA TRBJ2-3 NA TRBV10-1 TGCGCCAGCAGTGACGAGAGGGGGACTAGCACAGATACGCAGTATTTT CASSDERGTSTDTQYF
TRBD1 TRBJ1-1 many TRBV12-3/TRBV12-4 TGTGCCAGCAGTCCAGGGGGGTGGACTGAAGCTTTCTTT CASSPGGWTEAFF
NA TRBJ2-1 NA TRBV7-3 TGTGCCAGCAGCTTAACCTCGTACTCCTACAATGAGCAGTTCTTC CASSLTSYSYNEQFF
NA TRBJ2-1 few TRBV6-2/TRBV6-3 TGTGCCAGCAGTTACGATCAGGTCTATGAGCAGTTCTTC CASSYDQVYEQFF
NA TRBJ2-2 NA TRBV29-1 TGCAGCGTCGGCGGCTGGACCGGGGAGCTGTTTTTT CSVGGWTGELFF
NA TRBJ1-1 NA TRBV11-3 TGTGCCAGCAGCTTTAAGGGGCATGAAGCTTTCTTT CASSFKGHEAFF
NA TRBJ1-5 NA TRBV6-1 TGTGCCAGCAGTGAAGTTGGGCATCCGTATCAGCCCCAGCATTTT CASSEVGHPYQPQHF
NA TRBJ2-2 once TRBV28 TGTGCCAGCAGCCCACTTGCTGTGGTAGCCGACACCGGGGAGCTGTTTTTT CASSPLAVVADTGELFF
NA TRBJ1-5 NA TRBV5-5 TGTGCCAGCAGCTTGGATCAGGGTAGGCAGCCCCAGCATTTT CASSLDQGRQPQHF
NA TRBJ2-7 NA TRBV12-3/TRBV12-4 TGTGCCAGCACTATTAGCGGACCCTACGAGCAGTACTTC CASTISGPYEQYF
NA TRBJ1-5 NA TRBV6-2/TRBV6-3 TGTGCCAGCGGGTCATATGGGCAGGGCGGCAATCAGCCCCAGCATTTT CASGSYGQGGNQPQHF
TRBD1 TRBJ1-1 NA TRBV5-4 TGTGCCAGCAGCTTAGGGACAGACATAGAAGCTTTCTTT CASSLGTDIEAFF
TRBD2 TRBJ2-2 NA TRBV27 TGTGCCAGCAGAGTTAGCGGGGGGAACGGGGAGCTGTTTTTT CASRVSGGNGELFF
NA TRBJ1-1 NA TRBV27 TGTGCCAGCAGTTTATTATGGCGGGGTGGCACTGAAGCTTTCTTT CASSLLWRGGTEAFF
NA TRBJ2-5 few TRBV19 TGTGCCAGTAGTCCCGGCGCGAGCCAGGCGGAGACCCAGTACTTC CASSPGASQAETQYF
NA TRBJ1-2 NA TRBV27 TGTGCCAGCAGTTTAGTCGTCGGGGGTAACTATGGCTACACCTTC CASSLVVGGNYGYTF
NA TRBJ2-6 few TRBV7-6 TGTGCTAGCAGCTTAGGGCGGCCCTCCACAAGAGGGGCCAACGTCCTGACTTTC CASSLGRPSTRGANVLTF
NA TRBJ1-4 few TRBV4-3 TGCGCCAGCAGCCAAGATATGAGGGGGGTCGATGAAAAACTGTTTTTT CASSQDMRGVDEKLFF
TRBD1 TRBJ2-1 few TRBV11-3 TGTGCCAGCAGCTTAGATCACCCCCCCCGGGACAGGGGGGAGAATGAGCAGTTCTTC CASSLDHPPRDRGENEQFF
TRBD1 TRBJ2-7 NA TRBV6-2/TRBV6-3 TGTGCCAGCAGTTACGGGACAGGTTTTTTTTCCTACGAGCAGTACTTC CASSYGTGFFSYEQYF
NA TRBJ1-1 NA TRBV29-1 TGCAGCGTTGAAGAAGGTGTGAACACTGAAGCTTTCTTT CSVEEGVNTEAFF
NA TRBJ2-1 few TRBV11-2 TGTGCCAGCAGCTTATCCGGCCACAATGAGCAGTTCTTC CASSLSGHNEQFF
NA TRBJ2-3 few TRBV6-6 TGTGCCAGCAGTTACCACCCCCGACAGAAGAGCACAGATACGCAGTATTTT CASSYHPRQKSTDTQYF
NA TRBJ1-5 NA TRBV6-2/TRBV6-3 TGTGCCAGCAGTTACTCGAAGGCAGGTTATCAGCCCCAGCATTTT CASSYSKAGYQPQHF
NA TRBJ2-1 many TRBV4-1 TGCGCCAGCAGCCAAGATACTTTCGAGGACAATGAGCAGTTCTTC CASSQDTFEDNEQFF
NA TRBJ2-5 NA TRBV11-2 TGTGCCAGCAGCTTACTGCCTTCCATCCAAGAGACCCAGTACTTC CASSLLPSIQETQYF
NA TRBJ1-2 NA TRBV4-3 TGCGCCAGCAGCCAAGGAAGATATCCTAACTATGGCTACACCTTC CASSQGRYPNYGYTF
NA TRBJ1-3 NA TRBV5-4 TGTGCCAGCAGCTTCTTCCTCCCACAGTCGTCTGGAAACACCATATATTTT CASSFFLPQSSGNTIYF
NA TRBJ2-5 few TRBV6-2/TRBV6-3 TGTGCCAGCAGAAAGACGGAGAGGTACCAAGAGACCCAGTACTTC CASRKTERYQETQYF
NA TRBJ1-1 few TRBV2 TGTGCCAGCAGTGATGGCCCCCTAATGACCACTGAAGCTTTCTTT CASSDGPLMTTEAFF
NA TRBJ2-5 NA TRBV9 TGTGCCAGCAGCCCCCAGACAGGTCGGGAGACCCAGTACTTC CASSPQTGRETQYF
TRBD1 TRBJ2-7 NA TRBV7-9 TGTGCCAGCAGCTTAGCGCTTCGGCAGGGGGTCACCTACGAGCAGTACTTC CASSLALRQGVTYEQYF
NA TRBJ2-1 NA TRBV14 TGTGCCAGCAGCCAAGACCGGGTGATAGCGTGGATCAATGAGCAGTTCTTC CASSQDRVIAWINEQFF